One sample yielded the 29 T cell receptor beta chains listed below, sequenced in a study of blood T cell repertoires in COVID-19. Measured with immunoSEQ multiplex PCR; TCRdb has only the in-frame clones, and not every one. The sample yields 87,000 or so clones, approximately 86% seen once. Sequencing input: peripheral blood. The receptors here all came from a woman between 50 and 59 years old with active or convalescent COVID-19.

V is TRBV24-1 and J is TRBJ2-5, with TRBD1 matching over 11 bases. Unmatched junction bases numbered 9, after V lost 4 bases and J lost 3 bases. Germline V gene data show CDR1 as KGHDR and CDR2 as SFDVKD. CDR3 length: 17 residues. This chain's CDR3 is CATSDRRGTGGKETQYF. The CDR3 DNA reads as TGTGCCACCAGTGACCGCAGGGGGACAGGGGGAAAAGAGACCCAGTACTTC.

The V call is TRBV29-1, the J call TRBJ2-2; perhaps TRBD2 as D (5 bases). The V end was cut by 4 bases, the J end by 7 bases, with 19 bases between. The CDR3 spans 15 residues. Germline CDR1 is SQVTM and CDR2 is ANQGSEA. The CDR3 sequence is CSVAGVLRSDGELFF. CDR3 coding DNA: TGCAGCGTTGCCGGGGTTCTTAGGTCCGACGGGGAGCTGTTTTTT.

The chain joins TRBV6-6 to TRBJ2-1; 12 bases align to TRBD2. Germline V CDR1 and CDR2: MNHNY, SVGAGI (reference sequence). The junction had 12 bases not matched to a gene; V was cut back by 11 bases and J by 10 bases. The CDR3 sequence is 14 residues long. In nucleotides, the CDR3 is TGTGCCGGGGGAACTAGCGGGGGGCCCGACGAGCAGTTCTTC. It specifies CAGGTSGGPDEQFF.

V usage is TRBV12-3 or TRBV12-4 and J usage is TRBJ1-2; D ambiguous. V lost 5 bases and J 8 bases, leaving 15 bases between the germline ends. The CDR3 contains 13 residues. CDR3 sequence: CASSGTEGRGYTF. In nucleotides, the CDR3 is TGTGCCAGCAGTGGCACCGAGGGCCGGGGCTACACCTTC.

The V and J genes are TRBV20-1 and TRBJ2-3, with D perhaps matching TRBD2 (5 bases). Trimming took 6 bases from V and 10 from J, leaving 14 bases between them. The CDR3 runs to 11 residues. Per germline, CDR1 DFQATT and CDR2 SNEGSKA (reference sequence). The CDR3 DNA follows: TGCAGTGCAAGCGGACCCCAGGCGCAGTATTTT. This sequence encodes CSASGPQAQYF.

J is TRBJ2-7 and V is TRBV5-1; the D gene is possibly TRBD1 (5 bases). The length of the CDR3 is 14 residues. V lost 2 bases and J 2 bases, leaving 11 bases between the germline ends. The germline gives CDR1 SGHRS, CDR2 YFSETQ. The CDR3 coding sequence is TGCGCCAGCAGCTTCTCACAGGCTGCCTACGAGCAGTACTTC. Its protein is CASSFSQAAYEQYF.

The V and J genes are TRBV6-1 and TRBJ2-3, with TRBD1 matching over 12 bases. Germline assignment: CDR1 MNHNS and CDR2 SASEGT. With V trimmed by 0 bases and J by 5 bases, 9 bases remained unmatched. This CDR3 spans 18 amino acids. CDR3 amino acids: CASSEAIWGQGAGDTQYF. CDR3 DNA sequence: TGTGCCAGCAGTGAAGCGATATGGGGACAGGGGGCAGGAGATACGCAGTATTTT.

The sample holds a few counts of this clone. The V and J genes are TRBV7-2 and TRBJ1-1; 7 positions match TRBD1. This CDR3 has 15 amino acids. Germline CDR1 reads SGHTA; CDR2 reads FQGNSA. J lost 1 base, V lost 5 bases, and 7 bases had no gene match. Written as DNA, the CDR3 is TGTGCCAGCAGCCCCCCGACAGGGCAGAACACTGAAGCTTTCTTT. Its protein is CASSPPTGQNTEAFF.

This clone was recorded once. The chain joins TRBV9 to TRBJ1-3; tentative D call: TRBD1 (5 bases). Per germline, CDR1 SGDLS and CDR2 YYNGEE. The CDR3 is 15 amino acids. V was trimmed by 4 bases and J by 1 base, leaving 12 bases between them. DNA for the CDR3: TGTGCCAGCAGCCCACGCGGGGGTTCTGGAAACACCATATATTTT. Protein sequence: CASSPRGGSGNTIYF.

The chain links TRBV19 to TRBJ1-1; D gene uncertain. This CDR3 contains 13 residues. Trimming shortened V by 5 bases and J by 7 bases, and 14 bases separated the two germline ends. Germline loops: CDR1 LNHDA, CDR2 SQIVND (reference sequence). The DNA for the CDR3 is TGTGCCAGTAGTTCCCCCGAGGTCCGTGAAGCTTTCTTT. Translation: CASSSPEVREAFF.

The gene calls are TRBV6-4 and TRBJ2-1, with 10 bases lining up with TRBD2. Germline-derived CDR1 and CDR2 are MRHNA and SNTAGT. This CDR3 contains 14 residues. After removal of 5 bases from V and 6 bases from J, the junction contained 4 bases not matched to a gene. Here the CDR3 reads CASSPAGGRNEQFF. CDR3 DNA sequence: TGTGCCAGCAGTCCAGCGGGGGGGCGCAATGAGCAGTTCTTC.

The J gene is TRBJ2-1, the V gene TRBV9; the match to TRBD1 covers 8 bases. Germline V gene lookup returns CDR1 SGDLS and CDR2 YYNGEE. The ends lost 4 bases at V and 0 bases at J; junction bases unmatched: 6. The CDR3 covers 16 residues. The CDR3 loop reads CASSITGQVSYNEQFF. The CDR3 nucleotides read TGTGCCAGCAGCATCACGGGACAGGTCTCCTACAATGAGCAGTTCTTC.

This clone was found once. The chain uses TRBV18 and TRBJ1-3, with D hard to call. The CDR3 loop spans 14 amino acids. CDR1 and CDR2 from the germline V gene are KGHSH and LQKENI. Trimming removed 3 bases at V and 4 bases at J, with 10 bases between. The CDR3 is CASSPFQSGNTIYF. The CDR3 DNA sequence: TGTGCCAGCTCACCTTTCCAGTCCGGAAACACCATATATTTT.

The chain is built from TRBV29-1 and TRBJ2-7; 14 bases are a match to TRBD2. V was pared by 7 bases and J by 2 bases, with 10 bases of the junction left unmatched. Germline V gene lookup returns CDR1 SQVTM and CDR2 ANQGSEA. This CDR3 has 16 amino acids. The CDR3 DNA sequence: TGCAGCGCTTCTTCCGGGACTAGCGGGGGAACCTACGAGCAGTACTTC. As protein: CSASSGTSGGTYEQYF.

This sequence joins TRBV7-2 and TRBJ2-2, with D possibly TRBD2 on 6 matching bases. V gave up 7 bases and J gave up 5 bases, with 20 bases separating them. CDR3 length: 16 amino acids. Germline CDR1 is SGHTA and CDR2 is FQGNSA. The CDR3 nucleotides are TGTGCCAGCACCCCATCGCAGGGAGGACTTACCGGGGAGCTGTTTTTT. It translates to CASTPSQGGLTGELFF.

This clone was seen only once. The chain recombines TRBV6-1 with TRBJ1-2; D perhaps matches TRBD1 (5 bases). Trimming cost V 3 bases and J 7 bases, with 15 bases left between them. This CDR3 contains 14 residues. Per the germline V gene, CDR1 is MNHNS and CDR2 is SASEGT. The CDR3 is CASSDTREGLGYTF. The CDR3 coding sequence is TGTGCCAGCAGTGACACCCGGGAGGGACTTGGCTACACCTTC.

The chain has TRBV5-5 and TRBJ2-2, with D possibly TRBD1 on 6 matching bases. Germline V lookup: CDR1 SGHKS, CDR2 YYEKEE (reference sequence). CDR3 size: 16 residues. Trimming shortened V by 4 bases and J by 8 bases, and 21 bases separated the two germline ends. The CDR3 coding sequence is TGTGCCAGCAGCCTTATACAGGGAGCTGCGACTGGGGAGCTGTTTTTT. Its translation: CASSLIQGAATGELFF.

This clone was observed a single time. The J gene is TRBJ1-2, the V gene TRBV6-6; 7 nucleotides line up with TRBD1. This CDR3 spans 14 amino acids. With 5 bases clipped from V and 5 bases from J, the junction kept 8 bases outside the gene matches. Germline CDR1 reads MNHNY; CDR2 reads SVGAGI (reference sequence). Here the CDR3 reads CASSPRQGSYGYTF. CDR3 sequence (DNA): TGTGCCAGCAGTCCTCGACAGGGTAGTTATGGCTACACCTTC.

This chain joins TRBV28 and TRBJ2-7; TRBD1 is a possible D gene (5 bases). V shed 6 bases and J shed 6 bases, with 12 bases lying between them. The CDR3 is 12 amino acids. Looked up from germline, CDR1 is MDHEN and CDR2 is SYDVKM. CDR3: CASSKDSFEQYF. CDR3 DNA sequence: TGTGCCAGCAGCAAAGACAGTTTCGAGCAGTACTTC.

This chain joins TRBV7-2 and TRBJ2-7, with D uncertain. Germline lookup yields CDR1 SGHTA and CDR2 FQGNSA. There are 11 residues in the CDR3. Trimming cost V 4 bases and J 6 bases, with 7 bases left between them. In DNA, the CDR3 is TGTGCCAGCAGCTCCCAAGCCGAGCAGTACTTC. It codes for CASSSQAEQYF.

The CDR3 DNA reads TGTGCCAGCAGCCCACAGGGCTGGGAGCAGTACTTC. Residues: CASSPQGWEQYF. The chain uses TRBV12-3 or TRBV12-4 and TRBJ2-7, with a tentative D call TRBD1 (6 bases). Trimming took off 6 bases at V and 7 bases at J, with 13 bases between the two ends. CDR3 size: 12 residues.

The V gene is TRBV4-3, the J gene TRBJ1-1; 10 bases match TRBD1. CDR1 and CDR2 from the germline V gene are LGHNA and YSLEER. The CDR3 is made up of 17 amino acids. J was trimmed by 2 bases and V by 3 bases; bases with no gene match: 9. As DNA, the CDR3 is TGCGCCAGCAGCCACCCCCCAGGGGACAGGGGTAACACTGAAGCTTTCTTT. It translates to CASSHPPGDRGNTEAFF.

V is TRBV27 and J is TRBJ2-5; 7 nucleotides align to TRBD1. This CDR3 is built from 15 residues. Trimming took 5 bases from V and 4 from J; bases not matched to a gene: 10. CDR1 and CDR2 (germline): MNHEY, SMNVEV (reference sequence). The CDR3 bases are TGTGCCAGCAGTGCCGATACAGGGGTTGGAGAGACCCAGTACTTC. Translation gives CASSADTGVGETQYF.

The J gene is TRBJ2-7, the V gene TRBV5-6, with D possibly being TRBD1 (6 bases). Per the germline V gene, CDR1 is SGHDT and CDR2 is YYEEEE. V was trimmed by 5 bases and J by 3 bases, leaving 9 bases between them. The CDR3 loop spans 12 amino acids. In DNA, the CDR3 is TGTGCCAGCAGATTACAGGGCTACGAGCAGTACTTC. Residues: CASRLQGYEQYF.

The chain uses TRBV7-6 and TRBJ1-5, with 10 bases that match TRBD1. Germline values: CDR1 SGHVS, CDR2 FNYEAQ. The CDR3 runs 16 residues. The V and J ends lost 1 base and 3 bases, in that order; junction bases with no gene match: 3. DNA of the CDR3: TGTGCCAGCAGCTTAGGGGGACAGGGGTTCAATCAGCCCCAGCATTTT. This encodes CASSLGGQGFNQPQHF.

The V and J genes are TRBV9 and TRBJ2-2; perhaps TRBD2 as D (6 bases). V shed 1 base and J shed 5 bases, with 6 bases lying between them. CDR1 SGDLS and CDR2 YYNGEE come from the germline V gene. The CDR3 runs 13 residues. CDR3 residues: CASSVLATGELFF. CDR3 bases: TGTGCCAGCAGCGTACTAGCGACCGGGGAGCTGTTTTTT.

This rearrangement joins TRBV6-2 or TRBV6-3 to TRBJ2-7; 8 bases align to TRBD1. This CDR3 is built from 15 residues. The germline V gene has CDR1 MNHEY and CDR2 SVGEGT. Trimming cost V 2 bases and J 7 bases; bases outside gene matches: 10. The CDR3 loop is CASSYMDRVNGEQYF. The CDR3 coding sequence is TGTGCCAGCAGTTACATGGACAGGGTTAACGGGGAGCAGTACTTC.

The chain joins TRBV6-5 to TRBJ2-7; 7 nucleotides agree with TRBD1. V gave up 7 bases and J gave up 3 bases; unmatched junction bases: 9. CDR3 length: 14 amino acids. Germline CDR1 is MNHEY and CDR2 is SVGAGI. The CDR3 sequence is CASNMDRFHYEQYF. For the CDR3, the DNA is TGTGCCAGCAATATGGACAGGTTCCACTACGAGCAGTACTTC.

The chain joins TRBV5-1 to TRBJ1-1; the D gene is possibly TRBD1 (6 bases). The CDR3 loop spans 14 amino acids. Germline CDR1 SGHRS, CDR2 YFSETQ. The V gene lost 0 bases and the J gene lost 2 bases, with 8 bases spanning the gap. CDR3 loop: CASSLGQANTEAFF. In DNA, the CDR3 is TGCGCCAGCAGCTTGGGACAGGCAAACACTGAAGCTTTCTTT.